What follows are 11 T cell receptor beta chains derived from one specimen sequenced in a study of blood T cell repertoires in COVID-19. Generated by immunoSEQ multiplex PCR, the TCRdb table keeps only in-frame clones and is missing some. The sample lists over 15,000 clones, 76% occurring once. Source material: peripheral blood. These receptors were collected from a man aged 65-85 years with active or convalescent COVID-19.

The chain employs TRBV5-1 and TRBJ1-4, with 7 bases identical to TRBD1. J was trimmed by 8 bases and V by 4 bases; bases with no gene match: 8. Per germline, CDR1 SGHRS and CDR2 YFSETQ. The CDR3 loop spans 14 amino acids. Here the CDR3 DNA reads TGCGCCAGCAGCCGAGACAGGGTGGGAGAAAAACTGTTTTTT. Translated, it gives CASSRDRVGEKLFF.

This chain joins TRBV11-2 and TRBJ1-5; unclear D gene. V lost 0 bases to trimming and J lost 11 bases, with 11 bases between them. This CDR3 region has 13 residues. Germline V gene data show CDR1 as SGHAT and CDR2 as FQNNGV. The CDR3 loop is CASSLEAAGTQHF. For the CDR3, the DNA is TGTGCCAGCAGCTTAGAGGCCGCGGGGACCCAGCATTTT.

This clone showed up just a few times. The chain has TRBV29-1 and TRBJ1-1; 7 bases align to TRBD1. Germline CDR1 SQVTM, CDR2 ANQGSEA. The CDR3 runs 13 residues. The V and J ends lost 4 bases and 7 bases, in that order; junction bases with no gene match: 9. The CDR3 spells CSVVKRGRIEAFF. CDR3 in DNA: TGCAGCGTTGTGAAGAGGGGGCGAATTGAAGCTTTCTTT.

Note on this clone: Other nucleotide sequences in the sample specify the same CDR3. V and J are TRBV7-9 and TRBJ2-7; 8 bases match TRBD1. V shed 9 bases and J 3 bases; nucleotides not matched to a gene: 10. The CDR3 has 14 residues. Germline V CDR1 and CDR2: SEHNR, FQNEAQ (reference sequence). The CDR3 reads CASGLGQGYYEQYF. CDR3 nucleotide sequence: TGTGCCAGTGGCCTAGGACAGGGATACTACGAGCAGTACTTC.

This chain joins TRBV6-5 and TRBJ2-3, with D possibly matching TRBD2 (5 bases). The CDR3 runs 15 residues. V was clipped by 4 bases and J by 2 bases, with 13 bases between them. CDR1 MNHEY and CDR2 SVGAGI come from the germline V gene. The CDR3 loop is CASSLLVSLTDTQYF. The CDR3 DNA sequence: TGTGCCAGCAGTTTACTAGTTTCTCTCACAGATACGCAGTATTTT.

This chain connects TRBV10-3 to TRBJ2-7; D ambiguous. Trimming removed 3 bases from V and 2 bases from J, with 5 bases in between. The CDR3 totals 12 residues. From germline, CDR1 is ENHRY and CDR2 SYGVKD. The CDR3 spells CAISEFTYEQYF. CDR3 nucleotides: TGTGCCATCAGTGAATTTACCTACGAGCAGTACTTC.

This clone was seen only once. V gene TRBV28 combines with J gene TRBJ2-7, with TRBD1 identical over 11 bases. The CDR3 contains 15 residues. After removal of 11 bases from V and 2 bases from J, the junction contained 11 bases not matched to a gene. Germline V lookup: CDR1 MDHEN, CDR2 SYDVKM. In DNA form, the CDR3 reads TGTGCCGGGCAGCGCGCGGGACAGGGGGCCTACGAGCAGTACTTC. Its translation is CAGQRAGQGAYEQYF.

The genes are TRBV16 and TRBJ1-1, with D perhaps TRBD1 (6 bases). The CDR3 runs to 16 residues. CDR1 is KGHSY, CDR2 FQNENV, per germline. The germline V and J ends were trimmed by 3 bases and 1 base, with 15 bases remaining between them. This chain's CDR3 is CASSQEVSGANTEAFF. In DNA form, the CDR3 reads TGTGCCAGCAGCCAGGAAGTATCAGGGGCGAACACTGAAGCTTTCTTT.

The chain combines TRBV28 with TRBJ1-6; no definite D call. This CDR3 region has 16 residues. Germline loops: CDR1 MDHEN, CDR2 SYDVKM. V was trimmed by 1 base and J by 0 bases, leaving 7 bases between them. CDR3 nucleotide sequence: TGTGCCAGCAGTTTATATGGCAGCTCCTATAATTCACCCCTCCACTTT. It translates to CASSLYGSSYNSPLHF. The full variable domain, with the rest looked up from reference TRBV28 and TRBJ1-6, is DVKVTQSSRYLVKRTGEKVFLECVQDMDHENMFWYRQDPGLGLRLIYFSYDVKMKEKGDIPEGYSVSREKKERFSLILESASTNQTSMYLCASSLYGSSYNSPLHFGNGTRLTVT.

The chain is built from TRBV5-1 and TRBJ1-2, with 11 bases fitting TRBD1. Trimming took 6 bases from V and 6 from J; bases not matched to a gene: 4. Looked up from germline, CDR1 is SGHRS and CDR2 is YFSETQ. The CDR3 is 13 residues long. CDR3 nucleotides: TGCGCCAGCAAGGGACAGGGGGACGATGGCTACACCTTC. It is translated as CASKGQGDDGYTF.

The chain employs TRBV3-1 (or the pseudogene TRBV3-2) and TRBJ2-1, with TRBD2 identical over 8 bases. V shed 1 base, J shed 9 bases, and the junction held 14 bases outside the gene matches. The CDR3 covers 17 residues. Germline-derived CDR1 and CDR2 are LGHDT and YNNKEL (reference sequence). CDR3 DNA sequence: TGTGCCAGCAGCCAAGTTTTAGGGACTAGTGATGTCGGTGAGCAGTTCTTC. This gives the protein CASSQVLGTSDVGEQFF.